A single sample gave rise to the 6 T cell receptor beta chains below, sequenced in a study of cytomegalovirus exposure and HLA in healthy donors. The data were produced by immunoSEQ multiplex PCR, yet TCRdb's version contains in-frame clones alone and is incomplete. The sample records about 180,000 clones, about 85% being singletons. Sequenced input: PBMCs. The receptor set was obtained from a man in his late teens or twenties in good health and CMV-seropositive.

The J gene is TRBJ2-1, the V gene TRBV29-1, with D maybe TRBD1 (6 bases). The CDR3 runs 13 residues. The germline CDR1 and CDR2 sequences are SQVTM and ANQGSEA. V dropped 7 bases and J dropped 7 bases, with 17 bases sitting between them. CDR3 nucleotides: TGCAGCGCACTCGGACAGCCGGGGAATGAGCAGTTCTTC. Encoded protein: CSALGQPGNEQFF.

This clone was observed once. The rearrangement uses TRBV11-3 and TRBJ2-2; the match to TRBD1 covers 9 bases. V trimming: 6 bases; J trimming: 7 bases; junction bases outside the gene matches: 12. CDR1 SGHNT and CDR2 YENEEA come from the germline V gene. This CDR3 is 16 amino acids long. The CDR3 coding sequence is TGTGCCAGCAGTCGTATTCGGACAGGGGAGGTCGGGGAGCTGTTTTTT. Its protein is CASSRIRTGEVGELFF.

The chain couples TRBV7-2 to TRBJ1-4, with D perhaps TRBD1 (6 bases). The germline V gene encodes CDR1 SGHTA and CDR2 FQGNSA. V was shortened by 5 bases and J by 8 bases, with 18 bases between the two germline ends. The CDR3 sequence is 15 residues long. The chain's CDR3 is CASSAQGPVKEKLFF. The DNA for the CDR3 is TGTGCCAGCAGCGCACAGGGACCGGTGAAGGAAAAACTGTTTTTT.

This clone was recorded once. This rearrangement joins TRBV18 to TRBJ2-2; 7 bases are shared with TRBD1. The junction had 1 base not matched to a gene; V was cut back by 0 bases and J by 0 bases. Germline CDR1 reads KGHSH; CDR2 reads LQKENI. This CDR3 spans 16 amino acids. The CDR3 nucleotides read TGTGCCAGCTCACCACCGACAGGGACGAACACCGGGGAGCTGTTTTTT. It specifies CASSPPTGTNTGELFF.

This chain uses TRBV4-1 with TRBJ2-1, with a possible D match to TRBD2 (6 bases). Deletions cut 3 bases from V and 8 bases from J, with 14 bases between. This CDR3 region has 14 residues. Germline lookup yields CDR1 MGHRA and CDR2 YSYEKL. In DNA, the CDR3 is TGCGCCAGCAGCCACCACCGGGACTTATATGAGCAGTTCTTC. Translating gives CASSHHRDLYEQFF.

The CDR3: CASRDRDTDTQYF. The CDR3 DNA is TGTGCCAGCCGGGACAGGGACACAGATACGCAGTATTTT. The chain uses TRBV27 and TRBJ2-3; 9 bases are a match to TRBD1. Germline V gene data show CDR1 as MNHEY and CDR2 as SMNVEV (reference sequence). The V and J ends lost 8 bases and 2 bases, in that order; junction bases with no gene match: 2. The CDR3 runs 13 residues.